The 20 T cell receptor beta chains reported below all come from one sample, sequenced in a study of OX40 agonist ivuxolimab in advanced cancers. Sequencing was performed with immunoSEQ multiplex PCR; in TCRdb, only in-frame clones are kept and a portion is missing. Of 10,000 to 15,000 clones detected, around 74% appear once; the ten largest clones hold approximately 31%. This sample comprised CD4+ or CD8+ T cells sorted from blood, obtained in a trial of the OX40 agonist ivuxolimab. These receptors were collected from an adult with an advanced solid tumor such as melanoma, head and neck, liver or kidney cancer.

In DNA, the CDR3 is TGTGCCAGCAGTTCCGGGACTAGCAGTAACAATGAGCAGTTCTTC. Amino acid sequence: CASSSGTSSNNEQFF. The genes are TRBV27 and TRBJ2-1, with 9 bases that match TRBD2. The germline gives CDR1 MNHEY, CDR2 SMNVEV (reference sequence). The CDR3 runs to 15 residues. V lost 4 bases, J lost 5 bases, and 6 bases stayed unmatched.

The V call is TRBV28, the J call TRBJ2-7, with 8 bases that match TRBD2. This CDR3 is 17 amino acids long. Trimming removed 2 bases from V and 6 bases from J; junction bases left unmatched: 15. Germline CDR1 and CDR2: MDHEN and SYDVKM. This CDR3 reads CASSLGGASGSTTEQYF. CDR3 sequence (DNA): TGTGCCAGCAGTTTAGGAGGGGCTAGCGGGTCTACTACCGAGCAGTACTTC.

This rearrangement joins TRBV7-3 to TRBJ1-1, with D possibly matching TRBD1 (6 bases). Germline CDR1 SGHTA, CDR2 FQGTGA. The CDR3 runs 15 residues. Trimming shortened V by 4 bases and J by 5 bases, and 17 bases separated the two germline ends. CDR3 loop: CASSSSGGAATEAFF. The CDR3 DNA is TGTGCCAGCAGCTCCTCTGGGGGGGCGGCAACTGAAGCTTTCTTT.

The chain has TRBV11-2 and TRBJ2-7, with a weak D call TRBD2 (6 bases). Germline V lookup: CDR1 SGHAT, CDR2 FQNNGV. The CDR3 sequence is 16 residues long. Trimming pared 0 bases from V and 2 bases from J, leaving 14 bases between. The CDR3 sequence: CASSLDFRDSPYEQYF. The CDR3 DNA reads TGTGCCAGCAGCTTAGATTTCCGGGACTCCCCCTACGAGCAGTACTTC.

This clone was recorded only once. The rearrangement uses TRBV5-1 and TRBJ2-7; D unresolved. The CDR3 is 13 residues long. Germline V gives CDR1 SGHRS, CDR2 YFSETQ. V was pared by 5 bases and J by 1 base, with 10 bases between. As DNA, the CDR3 is TGCGCCAGCAGTAATCTAGGGTCCTACGAGCAGTACTTC. Its translation: CASSNLGSYEQYF.

The chain is built from TRBV11-2 and TRBJ1-2; 12 bases agree with TRBD1. CDR1 and CDR2 from the germline V gene are SGHAT and FQNNGV. The CDR3 loop spans 17 amino acids. After removal of 2 bases from V and 4 bases from J, the junction contained 8 bases not matched to a gene. CDR3 amino acids: CASSLSDGTGGVYGYTF. The DNA of the CDR3 is TGTGCCAGCAGCTTATCTGACGGGACAGGGGGCGTCTATGGCTACACCTTC.

This clone showed up just a few times. This chain links TRBV14 with TRBJ2-7; D is perhaps TRBD1 or TRBD2 (5 bases each). In germline, CDR1 is SGHDN, CDR2 FVKESK. The CDR3 sequence is 16 residues long. Deletions cut 0 bases from V and 3 bases from J, with 15 bases between. For the CDR3, the DNA is TGTGCCAGCAGCCAAGATCCCAGGGAGAGTGGCTACGAGCAGTACTTC. This encodes CASSQDPRESGYEQYF.

This clone was seen more than once but under ten times. The rearrangement uses TRBV11-2 and TRBJ1-1; the D is unclear. The CDR3 loop spans 12 amino acids. Germline values: CDR1 SGHAT, CDR2 FQNNGV. With 1 base removed from V and 5 bases from J, the gap between germline ends came to 5 bases. The CDR3 sequence: CASSLGRTEAFF. The CDR3 bases are TGTGCCAGCAGCTTAGGTAGGACTGAAGCTTTCTTT.

J is TRBJ2-7 and V is TRBV11-2, with a possible D match to TRBD1 (5 bases). The CDR3 loop spans 12 amino acids. V was shortened by 5 bases and J by 3 bases, with 8 bases between the two germline ends. Germline CDR1 SGHAT, CDR2 FQNNGV. Here the CDR3 DNA reads TGTGCCAGCAGCCCCGACAGCTACGAGCAGTACTTC. It codes for CASSPDSYEQYF.

The V gene is TRBV2, the J gene TRBJ2-7, with D possibly matching TRBD1 (6 bases). Germline V lookup: CDR1 SNHLY, CDR2 FYNNEI. The CDR3 is 13 residues long. Trimming shortened V by 5 bases and J by 8 bases, and 16 bases separated the two germline ends. CDR3 nucleotide sequence: TGTGCCAGCAGTCTCCAAGGACAGACCCAGCAGTACTTC. Amino acids: CASSLQGQTQQYF.

This chain uses TRBV15 with TRBJ1-1; D unresolved. Germline-derived CDR1 and CDR2 are LNHNV and YYDKDF (reference sequence). The V gene lost 1 base and the J gene lost 6 bases, with 6 bases spanning the gap. The CDR3 is 12 residues long. In nucleotides, the CDR3 is TGTGCCACCAGCAGAGCAGGATCTGAAGCTTTCTTT. This sequence encodes CATSRAGSEAFF.

This chain connects TRBV6-1 to TRBJ2-1, with 11 bases fitting TRBD2. Germline trimming cut 4 bases from V and 4 bases from J; bases unmatched to any gene: 6. The germline V gene encodes CDR1 MNHNS and CDR2 SASEGT. CDR3 length: 16 residues. The chain's CDR3 is CASSAGTSGHYNEQFF. The CDR3 nucleotides read TGTGCCAGCAGTGCAGGGACTAGCGGCCATTACAATGAGCAGTTCTTC.

This clone was counted between two and nine times. The V and J genes are TRBV30 and TRBJ1-1; tentatively, D is TRBD1 (5 bases). Germline assignment: CDR1 GTSNPN and CDR2 SVGIG (reference sequence). The ends were cut back, 8 bases at V and 1 base at J, with 8 bases in the middle. The CDR3 runs to 11 residues. CDR3 region: CALTGNTEAFF. The CDR3 coding sequence is TGTGCCCTTACAGGGAACACTGAAGCTTTCTTT.

The chain uses TRBV27 and TRBJ1-1, with D hard to call. CDR3 length: 13 residues. Trimming removed 0 bases at V and 8 bases at J, with 10 bases between. Germline loops: CDR1 MNHEY, CDR2 SMNVEV (reference sequence). CDR3 nucleotide sequence: TGTGCCAGCAGTTTATCAGTGGTTACCGAAGCTTTCTTT. Its translation: CASSLSVVTEAFF.

This chain connects TRBV28 to TRBJ1-5, with a weak D call TRBD1 (6 bases). Germline-derived CDR1 and CDR2 are MDHEN and SYDVKM. Trimming shortened V by 3 bases and J by 0 bases, and 21 bases separated the two germline ends. This CDR3 contains 19 residues. The DNA for the CDR3 is TGTGCCAGCAGTTTCGATCGTTTCGGGACAACTTATAGCAATCAGCCCCAGCATTTT. Translated: CASSFDRFGTTYSNQPQHF.

The chain uses TRBV11-3 and TRBJ1-1, with TRBD1 as a possible D gene (6 bases). The CDR3 contains 18 residues. Trimming removed 5 bases at V and 4 bases at J, with 26 bases between. The germline V gene has CDR1 SGHNT and CDR2 YENEEA. The CDR3 region is CASSPQGRGNRGGTEAFF. As DNA, the CDR3 is TGTGCCAGCAGCCCCCAGGGGAGGGGGAATAGAGGGGGCACTGAAGCTTTCTTT.

This chain connects TRBV19 to TRBJ1-1; unclear D gene. The germline gives CDR1 LNHDA, CDR2 SQIVND (reference sequence). With 5 bases removed from V and 7 bases from J, the gap between germline ends came to 11 bases. The CDR3 has 12 residues. CDR3 amino acids: CASSRPPVEAFF. The CDR3 region has the DNA TGTGCCAGTAGTCGGCCGCCCGTTGAAGCTTTCTTT.

The CDR3: CASSQTGGDYGYTF. CDR3 nucleotide sequence: TGTGCCAGCAGCCAGACGGGGGGGGACTATGGCTACACCTTC. The chain joins TRBV14 to TRBJ1-2; D is perhaps TRBD1 (5 bases). Trimming shortened V by 3 bases and J by 3 bases, and 11 bases separated the two germline ends. Germline CDR1 reads SGHDN; CDR2 reads FVKESK. CDR3 length equals 14 residues.

This chain joins TRBV28 and TRBJ2-7; D is possibly TRBD1 (5 bases). The germline CDR1 and CDR2 sequences are MDHEN and SYDVKM. V was pared by 6 bases and J by 2 bases, with 14 bases between. The CDR3 sequence is 14 residues long. CDR3 in DNA: TGTGCCAGCAGCGGACAAGAAAACGCCTACGAGCAGTACTTC. As protein: CASSGQENAYEQYF.

This chain connects TRBV10-3 to TRBJ2-7, with D perhaps assigned TRBD1 or TRBD2 (5 bases each). The germline gives CDR1 ENHRY, CDR2 SYGVKD. V dropped 2 bases and J dropped 0 bases, with 14 bases sitting between them. The CDR3 extends over 16 amino acids. The CDR3 region has the DNA TGTGCCATCAGTGAGCCGGGACGATCGACCTCCTACGAGCAGTACTTC. This encodes CAISEPGRSTSYEQYF.